The clone carrying this TCR beta chain has a handful of counts. These data are taken from a study of T cells in Graves' hyperthyroidism and ophthalmopathy. The overall study: Before any treatment, at initial diagnosis, peripheral blood was collected.

The study based diagnoses on clinical symptoms, serum thyroxine and TRAb, thyroid ultrasound and orbital computed tomography. PBMCs came from more than 9 ml fresh peripheral blood. CDR3 length equals 17 residues. Between the trimmed V and J ends, which lost 6 bases and 4 bases, there was a span of 22 bases. The TCR beta CDR3 regions underwent amplification using RNA transcripts as the source. HTBI primers were used for first-round RT-PCR of the TCR CDR3. One entry per CDR3 protein, called by TCRdb with MiXCR from the multiplex PCR reads. The repertoire holds 300,000 to 350,000 distinct CDR3 sequences, with about 15% as singletons.

The sequence was obtained from a woman aged 25-40 years with Graves' hyperthyroidism. The chain combines TRBV12-3 or TRBV12-4 with TRBJ1-3; D is unresolved. The sequenced sample was blood. The CDR3 spells CASSGDIAHFSGNTIYF. CDR3 DNA: TGTGCCAGCAGCGGCGACATTGCCCACTTCTCAGGAAACACCATATATTTT.